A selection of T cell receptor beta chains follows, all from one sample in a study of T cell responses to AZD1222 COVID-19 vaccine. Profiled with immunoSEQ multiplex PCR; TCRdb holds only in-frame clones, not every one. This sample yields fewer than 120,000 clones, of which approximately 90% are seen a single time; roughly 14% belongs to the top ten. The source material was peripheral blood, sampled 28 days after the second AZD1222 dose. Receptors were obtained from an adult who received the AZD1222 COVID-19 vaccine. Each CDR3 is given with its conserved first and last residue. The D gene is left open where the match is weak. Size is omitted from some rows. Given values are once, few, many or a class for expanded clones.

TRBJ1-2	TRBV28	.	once	TGTGCCAGCAGCCAGGGCTTCTATGGCTACACCTTC	CASSQGFYGYTF
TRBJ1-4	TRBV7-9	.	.	TGTGCCAGCAGCCCACTCGGGGGAGAAAAACTGTTTTTT	CASSPLGGEKLFF
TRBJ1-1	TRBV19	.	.	TGTGCCAGTAGTGATGAGCGCTCGGCAAACACTGAAGCTTTCTTT	CASSDERSANTEAFF
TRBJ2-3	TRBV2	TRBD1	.	TGTGCCAGCAGAGGCGGACAGGGGGCTGATACGCAGTATTTT	CASRGGQGADTQYF
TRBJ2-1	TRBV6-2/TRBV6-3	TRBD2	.	TGTGCCAGCAGTTACTCGATTCTAGCGGGGTTAAATGAGCAGTTCTTC	CASSYSILAGLNEQFF
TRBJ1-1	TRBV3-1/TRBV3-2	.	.	TGTGCCAGCAGCCCCACCGGGGGGGGGCCGAACACTGAAGCTTTCTTT	CASSPTGGGPNTEAFF
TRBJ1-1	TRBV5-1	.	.	TGCGCCAGCAGCTCGGACAGCATGAACACTGAAGCTTTCTTT	CASSSDSMNTEAFF
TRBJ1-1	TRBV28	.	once	TGTGCCAGCAGTTACAGGGAGGGGGCTTTCTTT	CASSYREGAFF
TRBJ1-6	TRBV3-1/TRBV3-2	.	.	TGTGCCAGCAGCCAACTTAAATCACCCCTCCACTTT	CASSQLKSPLHF
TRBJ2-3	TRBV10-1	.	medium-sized	TGCGCCAGCAGGCAGGACAGCACAGATACGCAGTATTTT	CASRQDSTDTQYF
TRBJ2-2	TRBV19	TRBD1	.	TGTGCCAGTAGTCCCACAGGGGTGTTCACCGGGGAGCTGTTTTTT	CASSPTGVFTGELFF
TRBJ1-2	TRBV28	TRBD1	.	TGTGCCAGCAGCCGCAACCGGGACAGGGGCTATGGCTACACCTTC	CASSRNRDRGYGYTF
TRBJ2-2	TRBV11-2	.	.	TGTGCCAGCAGCTTATTCCCCCCCCCAGGGGCGCCGAGCGGGGAGCTGTTTTTT	CASSLFPPPGAPSGELFF
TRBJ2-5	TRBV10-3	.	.	TGTGCCGCCACGCCCAACCAAGAGACCCAGTACTTC	CAATPNQETQYF
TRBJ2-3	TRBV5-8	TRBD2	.	TGTGCCAGCAGCTTGCCGGGACTAGGCACAGATACGCAGTATTTT	CASSLPGLGTDTQYF
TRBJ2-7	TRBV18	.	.	TGTGCCAGCTCACCATCCAGTACCTACGAGCAGTACTTC	CASSPSSTYEQYF
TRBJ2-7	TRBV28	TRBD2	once	TGTGCCAGCATCACGTTAGGGAGGGGAGGGGTCTACGAGCAGTACTTC	CASITLGRGGVYEQYF
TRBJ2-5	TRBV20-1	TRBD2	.	TGCAGTGCTAGTATCGCCAGCGGGGGACAAGAGACCCAGTACTTC	CSASIASGGQETQYF
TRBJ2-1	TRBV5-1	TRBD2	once	TGCGCCAGCAGCTTCTCTAGCGGGGGGTCCTACAATGAGCAGTTCTTC	CASSFSSGGSYNEQFF
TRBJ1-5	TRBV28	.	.	TGTGCCAGCAGCCCTATCAGGGTTAATCAGCCCCAGCATTTT	CASSPIRVNQPQHF
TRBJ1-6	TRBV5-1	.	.	TGCGCCAGCAGCTTGGGAGTGGGAGGAGGTAATTCACCCCTCCACTTT	CASSLGVGGGNSPLHF
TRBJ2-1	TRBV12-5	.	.	TGTGCTAGTGGTTTGGTGGGGGTTATTGAGCAGTTCTTC	CASGLVGVIEQFF
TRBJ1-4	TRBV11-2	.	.	TGTGCCAGCAGCTTATTGGGCGGACGTAATGAAAAACTGTTTTTT	CASSLLGGRNEKLFF
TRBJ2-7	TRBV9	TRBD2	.	TGTGCCAGCAACAAGGGACTAGCGGGGGGCCACTCCTACGAGCAGTACTTC	CASNKGLAGGHSYEQYF
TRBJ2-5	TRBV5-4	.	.	TGTGCCAGCAGCTTGGCGGGATCCGAGACCCAGTACTTC	CASSLAGSETQYF
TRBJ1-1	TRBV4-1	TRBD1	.	TGCGCCAGCAGCCAAGGTATGCAGGGGGCAACTGAAGCTTTCTTT	CASSQGMQGATEAFF
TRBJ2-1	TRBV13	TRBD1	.	TGTGCCAGCAGCCCCCTGACAGGGGTTGTCTACAATGAGCAGTTCTTC	CASSPLTGVVYNEQFF
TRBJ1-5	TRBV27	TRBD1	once	TGTGCCAGCAGTCTAAGACAGGGGAATCAGCCCCAGCATTTT	CASSLRQGNQPQHF
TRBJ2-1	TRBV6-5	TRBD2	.	TGTGCCAGCCGGGAGGTGGGGTCAGGGCAACTCTCGCGGCTCTTC	CASREVGSGQLSRLF
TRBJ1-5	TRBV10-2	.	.	TGCGCCAGCAGTGGTGGTAACAATCAGCCCCAGCATTTT	CASSGGNNQPQHF
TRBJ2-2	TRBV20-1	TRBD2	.	TGCAGTGCTAGTCGACGGACTAGCGGGGGCCCGCCCAACACCGGGGAGCTGTTTTTT	CSASRRTSGGPPNTGELFF
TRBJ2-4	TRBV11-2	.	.	TGTGCCAGCAGCTTAGCTGCGATAGCCAAAAACATTCAGTACTTC	CASSLAAIAKNIQYF
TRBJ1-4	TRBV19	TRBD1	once	TGTGCCAGTAATCCGGGACAGGGCCATGAAAAACTGTTTTTT	CASNPGQGHEKLFF
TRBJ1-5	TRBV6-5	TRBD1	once	TGTGCCAGCAGCCGGGACAGGGACCAGCCCCAGCATTTT	CASSRDRDQPQHF
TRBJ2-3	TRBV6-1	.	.	TGTGCCAGCAGTGAATTTGGGGAAGATACGCAGTATTTT	CASSEFGEDTQYF
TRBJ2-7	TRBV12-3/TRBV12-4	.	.	TGTGCCAGCAGTTCGTTACTCAGTGGCGAGCAGTACTTC	CASSSLLSGEQYF
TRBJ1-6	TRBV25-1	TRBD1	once	TGTGCCAGCAGTGCTCCGAGACAGGGTCTCTCACCCCTCCACTTT	CASSAPRQGLSPLHF
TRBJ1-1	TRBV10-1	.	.	TGCGCCAGCAGTAAATCGGTGGTGAACACTGAAGCTTTCTTT	CASSKSVVNTEAFF
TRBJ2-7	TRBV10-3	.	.	TGTGCCATCAGTGGGGCATCGACGGGCGACGAGCAGTACTTC	CAISGASTGDEQYF
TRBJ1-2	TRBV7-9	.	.	TGTGCCAGCAGCTCGGTCAGGGGTTGGGGTACTGGCTACACCTTC	CASSSVRGWGTGYTF
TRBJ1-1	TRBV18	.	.	TGTGCCAGCTCACCTGGGTTAAACACTGAAGCTTTCTTT	CASSPGLNTEAFF
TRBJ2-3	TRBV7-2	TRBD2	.	TGTGCCAGCAGCTTAGCGGCGGGAGGGGCAGATACGCAGTATTTT	CASSLAAGGADTQYF
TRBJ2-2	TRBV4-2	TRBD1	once	TGTGCCAGCAGCCTTTCGACAGGGGGAAGGACCGGGGAGCTGTTTTTT	CASSLSTGGRTGELFF
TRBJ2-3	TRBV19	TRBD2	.	TGTGCCACCCGGACTAGCGGGGGTGATACGCAGTATTTT	CATRTSGGDTQYF